This T cell receptor (beta chain) was obtained from a study of T cell responses to AZD1222 COVID-19 vaccine. The V and J ends lost 3 bases and 4 bases respectively, with 10 bases between them. Germline CDR1 reads SGDLS; CDR2 reads YYNGEE. The CDR3 contains 13 residues. The repertoire was sequenced with immunoSEQ multiplex PCR; TCRdb's copy has only in-frame clones and lacks some. The sample has 99,000 or so clones; roughly 93% are singletons. The TCR comes from an adult in good health. Sequenced material: peripheral blood, taken on day 0 of AZD1222 vaccination. The chain recombines TRBV9 with TRBJ1-1; D is unresolved. CDR3 sequence reads: CASSATVGTEAFF. Here the CDR3 DNA reads TGTGCCAGCAGCGCCACGGTGGGCACTGAAGCTTTCTTT.